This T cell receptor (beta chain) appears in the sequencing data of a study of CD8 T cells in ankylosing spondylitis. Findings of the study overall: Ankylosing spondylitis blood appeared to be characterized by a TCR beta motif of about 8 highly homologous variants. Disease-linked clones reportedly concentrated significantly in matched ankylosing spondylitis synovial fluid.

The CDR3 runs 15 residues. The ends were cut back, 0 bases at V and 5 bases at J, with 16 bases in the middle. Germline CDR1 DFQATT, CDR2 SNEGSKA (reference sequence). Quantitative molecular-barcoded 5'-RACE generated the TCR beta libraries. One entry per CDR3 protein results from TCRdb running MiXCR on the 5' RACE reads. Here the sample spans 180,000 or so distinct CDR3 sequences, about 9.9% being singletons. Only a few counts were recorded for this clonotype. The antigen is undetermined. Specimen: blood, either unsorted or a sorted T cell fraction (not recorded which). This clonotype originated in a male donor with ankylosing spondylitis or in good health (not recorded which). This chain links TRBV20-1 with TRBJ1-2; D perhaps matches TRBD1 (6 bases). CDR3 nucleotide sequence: TGCAGTGCTAGAGACAGCCGCTTTAGGGGGTATGGCTACACCTTC. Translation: CSARDSRFRGYGYTF.